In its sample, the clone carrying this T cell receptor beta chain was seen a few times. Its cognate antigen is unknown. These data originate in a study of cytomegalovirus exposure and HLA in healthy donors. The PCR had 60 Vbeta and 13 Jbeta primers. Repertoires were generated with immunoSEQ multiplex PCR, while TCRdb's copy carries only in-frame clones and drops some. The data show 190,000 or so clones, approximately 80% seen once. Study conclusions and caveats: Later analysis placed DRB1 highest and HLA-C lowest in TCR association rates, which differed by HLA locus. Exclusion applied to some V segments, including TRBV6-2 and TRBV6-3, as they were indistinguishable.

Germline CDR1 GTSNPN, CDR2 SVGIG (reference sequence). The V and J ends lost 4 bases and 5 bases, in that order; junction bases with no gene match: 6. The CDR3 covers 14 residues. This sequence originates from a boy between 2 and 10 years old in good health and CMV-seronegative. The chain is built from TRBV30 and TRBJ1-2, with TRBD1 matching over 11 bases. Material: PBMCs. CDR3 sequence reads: CAWTGQGVLYGYTF. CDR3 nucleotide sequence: TGTGCCTGGACGGGACAGGGGGTTCTGTATGGCTACACCTTC. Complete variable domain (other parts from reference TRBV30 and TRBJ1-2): SQTIHQWPATLVQPVGSPLSLECTVEGTSNPNLYWYRQAAGRGLQLLFYSVGIGQISSEVPQNLSASRPQDRQFILSSKKLLLSDSGFYLCAWTGQGVLYGYTFGSGTRLTVV.